This T cell receptor beta chain comes out of a study of T cell changes during pregnancy in multiple sclerosis. CDR1 and CDR2 from the germline V gene are MNHNS and SASEGT. V lost 4 bases and J 4 bases, leaving 20 bases between the germline ends. The CDR3 length is 17 residues. Assay: immunoSEQ multiplex PCR; the TCRdb copy retains only in-frame clones and omits some. Among about 80,000 clones, around 90% were seen once, and the ten largest hold about 2.8%. Here the sequenced sample was peripheral blood, taken before pregnancy. This rearrangement joins TRBV6-1 to TRBJ1-3; perhaps TRBD1 as D (6 bases). The TCR originated in a female donor with multiple sclerosis, enrolled in a pregnancy study. The CDR3 sequence: CASSGDNPLFKGNTIYF. The CDR3 region has the DNA TGTGCCAGCAGTGGGGACAACCCGCTCTTCAAAGGAAACACCATATATTTT.